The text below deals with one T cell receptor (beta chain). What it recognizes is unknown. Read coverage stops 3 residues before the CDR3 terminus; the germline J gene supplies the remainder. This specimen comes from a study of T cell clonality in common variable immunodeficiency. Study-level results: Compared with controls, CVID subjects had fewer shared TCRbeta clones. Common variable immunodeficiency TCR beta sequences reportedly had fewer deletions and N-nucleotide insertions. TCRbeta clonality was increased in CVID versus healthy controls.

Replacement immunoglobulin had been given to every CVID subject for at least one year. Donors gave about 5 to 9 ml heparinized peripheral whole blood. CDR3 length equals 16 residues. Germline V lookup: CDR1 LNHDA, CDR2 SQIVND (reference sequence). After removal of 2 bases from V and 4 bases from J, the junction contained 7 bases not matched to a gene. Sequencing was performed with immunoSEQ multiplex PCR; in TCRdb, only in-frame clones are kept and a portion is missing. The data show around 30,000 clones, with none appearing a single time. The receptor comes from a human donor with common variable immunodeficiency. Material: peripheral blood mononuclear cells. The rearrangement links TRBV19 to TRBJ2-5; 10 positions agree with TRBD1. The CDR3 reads CASSIRTGGKVETQYF. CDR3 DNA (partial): TGTGCCAGTAGTATACGGACAGGGGGGAAGGTAGAGACC.